This entry lists 8 T cell receptor beta chains sequenced from one sample in a study of regulatory T cells in long-lasting Graves disease. CDR3-region Arm-PCR and iRepertoire HTBI primers produced the TCR beta libraries. In TCRdb, the multiplex PCR reads were re-called with MiXCR into one record per CDR3 protein. Of almost 450,000 distinct CDR3 sequences in the sample, about 17% were seen once. Time point denoted: newly diagnosed GD, antithyroid drugs for less than 3 months. RNA from PBMCs was the source of the TCR library. These records were also assigned to another study, of T cells in Graves' hyperthyroidism and ophthalmopathy.

Material: peripheral blood mononuclear cells (PBMCs), obtained at new diagnosis, from a patient treated with antithyroid drugs. These receptors all stem from a woman in her thirties with Graves disease.

This clonotype was detected many times. V gene TRBV5-1 combines with J gene TRBJ1-1; D might be TRBD1 (5 bases). The CDR3 covers 15 residues. The V gene's germline CDR1 is SGHRS and CDR2 YFSETQ. Trimming took off 3 bases at V and 1 base at J, with 13 bases between the two ends. The CDR3 sequence is CASSYEAGTNTEAFF. The CDR3 DNA follows: TGCGCCAGCAGCTACGAGGCAGGGACGAACACTGAAGCTTTCTTT. The variable domain in full, completed from reference TRBV5-1 and TRBJ1-1, reads KAGVTQTPRYLIKTRGQQVTLSCSPISGHRSVSWYQQTPGQGLQFLFEYFSETQRNKGNFPGRFSGRQFSNSRSEMNVSTLELGDSALYLCASSYEAGTNTEAFFGQGTRLTVV.

This clonotype was detected ten times or more. The chain combines TRBV4-1 with TRBJ1-1; D gene unclear. Trimming took off 0 bases at V and 0 bases at J, with 11 bases between the two ends. Germline CDR1 is MGHRA and CDR2 is YSYEKL. The CDR3 length is 16 residues. The CDR3 DNA reads as TGCGCCAGCAGCCAAGATTTCCGGACGATGAACACTGAAGCTTTCTTT. It codes for CASSQDFRTMNTEAFF.

This clonotype was observed at least ten times. The V and J genes are TRBV6-1 and TRBJ1-4; unclear D gene. Trimming shortened V by 6 bases and J by 8 bases, and 16 bases separated the two germline ends. This CDR3 comprises 14 residues. CDR1 is MNHNS and CDR2 is SASEGT in the germline V gene. CDR3 nucleotide sequence: TGTGCCAGCAGCCTTGGGCCTGAAGGCGAAAAACTGTTTTTT. This codes for CASSLGPEGEKLFF.

This clonotype has ten or more counts. This chain links TRBV7-6 with TRBJ2-7; TRBD2 matches 10 bases. The trim removed 4 bases at V and 0 bases at J, leaving 18 bases unmatched. Germline V gene data show CDR1 as SGHVS and CDR2 as FNYEAQ. This CDR3 is built from 20 residues. This chain's CDR3 is CASSSTEVLAGPAASYEQYF. The CDR3 DNA reads as TGTGCCAGCAGCTCGACCGAAGTACTAGCGGGGCCGGCCGCCTCCTACGAGCAGTACTTC.

This clonotype has only a few counts. The J gene is TRBJ2-5, the V gene TRBV7-2; 9 bases match TRBD2. The CDR3 is 16 residues long. Germline CDR1 reads SGHTA; CDR2 reads FQGNSA. J lost 5 bases, V lost 1 base, and 8 bases had no gene match. This CDR3 reads CASSLGIAGGYETQYF. The CDR3 DNA is TGTGCCAGCAGCTTAGGGATCGCGGGAGGGTACGAGACCCAGTACTTC.

This clonotype showed up many times. The genes are TRBV28 and TRBJ2-7, with D perhaps TRBD2 (6 bases). CDR3 length: 13 amino acids. V gave up 1 base and J gave up 2 bases, with 6 bases separating them. The germline CDR1 and CDR2 sequences are MDHEN and SYDVKM. CDR3 in amino acids: CASSLLAAYEQYF. In DNA, the CDR3 is TGTGCCAGCAGTTTATTAGCGGCCTACGAGCAGTACTTC.

The chain carries TRBV6-4 and TRBJ1-2; D is undetermined. The CDR3 has 13 amino acids. Trimming removed 5 bases from V and 7 bases from J, with 14 bases in between. Germline V CDR1 and CDR2: MRHNA, SNTAGT. CDR3 in amino acids: CASSTQVLLGYTF. CDR3 in DNA: TGTGCCAGCAGTACCCAGGTCCTCCTTGGCTACACCTTC.

Many counts were recorded for this clonotype. The J gene is TRBJ1-2, the V gene TRBV3-1; no definite D call. The CDR3 runs to 14 residues. The V gene lost 2 bases and the J gene lost 7 bases, with 14 bases spanning the gap. Germline V gene sequence: CDR1 LGHDT, CDR2 YNNKEL (reference sequence). The CDR3 sequence: CASSQSEAEAGYTF. The CDR3 DNA follows: TGTGCCAGCAGCCAATCAGAGGCAGAAGCTGGCTACACCTTC.